The sequence of this T cell receptor (beta chain) was determined in a study of T-cell reconstitution after alpha-beta-depleted transplantation in children. Study-level points and caveats: T-cell counts and diversity at one year post-transplant came mainly from newly produced T cells. Reported findings indicate that, about two months after transplant, alpha-beta T cells came from several hundred expanded clones, which were derived from non-depleted graft cells. Some patients owed their high day-60 TCRbeta diversity to surviving recipient T cells and thymic progenitors.

In its sample, this clonotype was seen a few times. Its target is unknown. CDR3 length: 18 residues. Trimming removed 3 bases from V and 5 bases from J; junction bases left unmatched: 12. A TCRbeta library incorporating unique molecular identifiers was prepared. A single record per CDR3 protein comes from TCRdb applying MiXCR to the PCR reads. Of roughly 790,000 distinct CDR3 sequences listed, 16% were seen once; the top ten hold roughly 5%. This TCR came from a male patient younger than 18 who had a stem cell transplant for acute lymphoblastic leukemia, so the T cells may come from the graft donor. The chain couples TRBV12-3 or TRBV12-4 to TRBJ2-1; 11 positions match TRBD2. The source was PBMCs, mostly from graft donor cells, collected 360 days after TCRalphabeta/CD19-depleted stem cell transplant. CDR3 coding DNA: TGTGCCAGCAGTTTCTCGCTCGTAGCGGGAGGGCCCGACAATGAGCAGTTCTTC. This encodes CASSFSLVAGGPDNEQFF.